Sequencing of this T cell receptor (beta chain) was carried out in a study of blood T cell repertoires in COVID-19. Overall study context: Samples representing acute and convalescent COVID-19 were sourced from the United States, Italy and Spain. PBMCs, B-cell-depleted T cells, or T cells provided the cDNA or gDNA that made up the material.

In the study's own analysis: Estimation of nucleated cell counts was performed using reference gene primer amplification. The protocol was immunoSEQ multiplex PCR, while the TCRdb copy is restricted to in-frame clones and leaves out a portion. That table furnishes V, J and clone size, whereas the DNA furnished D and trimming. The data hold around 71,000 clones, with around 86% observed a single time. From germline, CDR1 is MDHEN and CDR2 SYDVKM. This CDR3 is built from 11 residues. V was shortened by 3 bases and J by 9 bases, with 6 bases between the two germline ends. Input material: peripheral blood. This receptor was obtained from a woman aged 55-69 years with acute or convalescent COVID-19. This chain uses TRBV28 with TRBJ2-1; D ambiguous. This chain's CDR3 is CASSFGGEQFF. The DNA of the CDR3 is TGTGCCAGCAGTTTCGGCGGTGAGCAGTTCTTC.